The rows below give T cell receptor beta chains drawn from one sample of a study of shared clonotypes between healthy human individuals. Repertoires were generated with immunoSEQ multiplex PCR, while TCRdb's copy carries only in-frame clones and drops some. This table has about 1 million clones, 65% to 80% appearing once. The sample was memory CD4+ T cells sorted from blood. Receptors originate from a man aged 18-30 years in good health. Both conserved end residues are part of each CDR3. A D gene is named only where the DNA matches it firmly. Rows may omit the clone size; those that give it use once, few, many or a size class.

J gene,clone size,D gene,V gene,CDR3 protein,CDR3 DNA
TRBJ2-1,NA,NA,TRBV19,CASRHTRLGPGNEQFF,TGTGCCAGTAGGCACACTCGACTAGGGCCTGGGAATGAGCAGTTCTTC
TRBJ2-5,once,TRBD1,TRBV18,CASSQTGGETQYF,TGTGCCAGCTCACAGACAGGGGGAGAGACCCAGTACTTC
TRBJ2-3,once,TRBD2,TRBV18,CASSPTGLAGGDTQYF,TGTGCCAGCTCACCCACGGGACTAGCGGGAGGAGATACGCAGTATTTT
TRBJ1-6,NA,NA,TRBV9,CASSVSLGGADNSPLHF,TGTGCCAGCAGCGTGAGTCTTGGGGGCGCCGATAATTCACCCCTCCACTTT
TRBJ2-1,NA,NA,TRBV9,CASSSGQFDNEQFF,TGTGCCAGCAGCTCCGGACAGTTTGACAATGAGCAGTTCTTC
TRBJ1-5,NA,TRBD1,TRBV4-3,CASSQDRTGGGNQPQHF,TGCGCCAGCAGCCAAGATCGGACAGGGGGGGGCAATCAGCCCCAGCATTTT
TRBJ1-5,NA,NA,TRBV19,CASSMGAVSNQPQHF,TGTGCCAGTAGTATGGGGGCGGTAAGCAATCAGCCCCAGCATTTT
TRBJ2-3,NA,NA,TRBV27,CASSHAIPSTDTQYF,TGTGCCAGCAGCCATGCCATTCCTAGCACAGATACGCAGTATTTT
TRBJ2-1,NA,TRBD2,TRBV7-9,CASSALAGNEQFF,TGTGCCAGCAGCGCACTAGCGGGTAATGAGCAGTTCTTC
TRBJ2-7,NA,NA,TRBV10-3,CAISGIQGLEQYF,TGTGCCATCAGTGGGATTCAGGGTCTCGAGCAGTACTTC
TRBJ1-6,NA,TRBD1,TRBV28,CASSLQTGGNSPLHF,TGTGCCAGCAGTTTACAAACAGGGGGCAATTCACCCCTCCACTTT
TRBJ2-2,few,NA,TRBV28,CASSFKGGLFF,TGTGCCAGCAGTTTCAAGGGGGGGCTGTTTTTT
TRBJ2-1,NA,NA,TRBV7-9,CASSLAPAGANEQFF,TGTGCCAGCAGCTTAGCCCCGGCCGGGGCCAATGAGCAGTTCTTC
TRBJ2-5,few,NA,TRBV7-6,CASSSRQAGGETQYF,TGTGCCAGCAGCTCCCGACAGGCGGGCGGCGAGACCCAGTACTTC
TRBJ1-1,NA,NA,TRBV2,CASRSQGGNTEAFF,TGTGCCAGTCGTTCCCAGGGAGGCAACACTGAAGCTTTCTTT
TRBJ2-7,NA,NA,TRBV9,CASSAAGQGTSSQYF,TGTGCCAGCAGCGCCGCGGGGCAGGGTACAAGTTCGCAGTACTTC
TRBJ2-7,NA,NA,TRBV11-2,CASSLDRVEQYF,TGTGCCAGCAGCTTAGACAGGGTCGAGCAGTACTTC
TRBJ1-2,NA,NA,TRBV11-1,CASSSKGGYTF,TGTGCCAGCAGCTCAAAAGGTGGCTACACCTTC
TRBJ1-2,few,NA,TRBV4-2,CASQDAYGYTF,TGTGCCAGCCAGGATGCCTATGGCTACACCTTC
TRBJ2-2,NA,NA,TRBV6-5,CASSGQGGSGELFF,TGTGCCAGCAGTGGACAGGGAGGGTCCGGGGAGCTGTTTTTT
TRBJ2-7,NA,NA,TRBV5-8,CASSRTDSPYEQYF,TGTGCCAGCAGCCGTACCGACAGCCCCTACGAGCAGTACTTC
TRBJ2-1,NA,NA,TRBV5-1,CASSFAGENEQFF,TGCGCCAGCAGCTTCGCAGGGGAGAATGAGCAGTTCTTC
TRBJ1-1,NA,NA,TRBV5-8,CASSLGEGRAEAFF,TGTGCCAGCAGCTTGGGTGAGGGAAGGGCTGAAGCTTTCTTT
TRBJ2-3,NA,NA,TRBV6-6,CASSEGPADTDTQYF,TGTGCCAGCAGTGAGGGTCCGGCGGACACAGATACGCAGTATTTT
TRBJ2-7,NA,NA,TRBV18,CASSQVLGYEQYF,TGTGCCAGCTCACAAGTACTAGGATACGAGCAGTACTTC
TRBJ2-3,NA,TRBD2,TRBV5-1,CASSSGGPTFTDTQYF,TGCGCCAGCAGCAGCGGGGGGCCGACCTTCACAGATACGCAGTATTTT
TRBJ1-1,NA,NA,TRBV7-3,CASKASRNTEAFF,TGTGCCAGCAAGGCGTCTAGGAACACTGAAGCTTTCTTT
TRBJ2-7,NA,TRBD1,TRBV5-6,CASSFGTGSSYEQYF,TGTGCCAGCAGCTTCGGGACAGGGAGCTCCTACGAGCAGTACTTC
TRBJ2-5,few,NA,TRBV5-1,CASSLGQAQETQYF,TGCGCCAGCAGCTTGGGGCAGGCTCAAGAGACCCAGTACTTC
TRBJ2-7,NA,TRBD2,TRBV5-6,CASSALSGPYEQYF,TGTGCCAGCAGCGCGCTTAGCGGGCCCTACGAGCAGTACTTC
TRBJ2-7,NA,NA,TRBV7-3,CASSSRDGSYEQYF,TGTGCCAGCAGCTCTCGGGACGGCTCCTACGAGCAGTACTTC
TRBJ2-7,NA,NA,TRBV5-1,CASRFLDSASYEQYF,TGCGCCAGCAGGTTTCTGGACAGCGCCTCCTACGAGCAGTACTTC
TRBJ2-7,NA,TRBD1,TRBV25-1,CASRTGHEQYF,TGTGCCAGCAGGACAGGGCACGAGCAGTACTTC
TRBJ1-5,NA,NA,TRBV20-1,CSANQPQHF,TGCAGTGCTAATCAGCCCCAGCATTTT
TRBJ2-6,few,NA,TRBV5-4,CASSLQGVSGANVLTF,TGTGCCAGCAGCTTGCAGGGTGTCTCTGGGGCCAACGTCCTGACTTTC
TRBJ2-3,NA,NA,TRBV7-9,CASHSRNVGPGTDTQYF,TGTGCCAGCCATAGTAGGAACGTGGGACCTGGCACAGATACGCAGTATTTT
TRBJ2-5,NA,NA,TRBV7-2,CASSLVGGVKETQYF,TGTGCCAGCAGCTTAGTAGGGGGGGTTAAAGAGACCCAGTACTTC
TRBJ2-1,NA,TRBD2,TRBV4-1,CASSQGPRLASYNEQFF,TGCGCCAGCAGCCAAGGCCCTAGACTAGCCTCCTACAATGAGCAGTTCTTC
TRBJ1-4,NA,NA,TRBV4-1,CASSRSTGPTNEKLFF,TGCGCCAGCAGCCGATCCACAGGGCCAACTAATGAAAAACTGTTTTTT
TRBJ2-1,NA,TRBD1,TRBV18,CASSPRTGTGTNEQFF,TGTGCCAGCTCACCTCGAACCGGGACAGGGACCAATGAGCAGTTCTTC
TRBJ1-1,NA,NA,TRBV10-3,CAIRTANTEAFF,TGTGCCATCCGGACGGCGAACACTGAAGCTTTCTTT
TRBJ1-3,NA,NA,TRBV5-1,CASSPSPTASGGNTIYF,TGCGCCAGCAGCCCTAGTCCCACAGCGTCCGGGGGAAACACCATATATTTT
TRBJ2-1,NA,TRBD1,TRBV7-9,CASSQGTAPEQFF,TGTGCCAGCAGCCAAGGGACAGCGCCTGAGCAGTTCTTC
TRBJ2-3,few,TRBD2,TRBV2,CASSPSGTTDTQYF,TGTGCCAGCAGTCCCAGCGGGACCACAGATACGCAGTATTTT
TRBJ1-4,NA,TRBD1,TRBV6-5,CASRPGGAGEKLFF,TGTGCCAGCAGGCCAGGGGGCGCGGGGGAAAAACTGTTTTTT
TRBJ2-3,NA,TRBD1,TRBV5-6,CASTSFLTGADTDTQYF,TGTGCCAGCACTTCTTTCTTGACAGGGGCAGACACAGATACGCAGTATTTT
TRBJ2-7,NA,NA,TRBV6-5,CASRAGSGQYYEQYF,TGTGCCAGCCGAGCCGGCTCTGGACAGTATTACGAGCAGTACTTC
TRBJ1-2,NA,TRBD1,TRBV7-2,CASSSRGQANYGYTF,TGTGCCAGCAGCTCCAGAGGACAGGCAAACTATGGCTACACCTTC
TRBJ2-7,few,TRBD1,TRBV27,CASRPGQGAGEQYF,TGTGCCAGCAGGCCGGGACAGGGGGCAGGCGAGCAGTACTTC
TRBJ2-5,NA,NA,TRBV4-1,CASSQDPGAQTQYF,TGCGCCAGCAGCCAAGATCCGGGGGCACAGACCCAGTACTTC
TRBJ1-2,many,NA,TRBV18,CASSPPPGQGGYTF,TGTGCCAGCTCACCACCCCCAGGGCAGGGTGGCTACACCTTC
TRBJ1-6,NA,NA,TRBV6-1,CASSRARGDSPLHF,TGTGCCAGCAGTAGGGCCCGCGGGGATTCACCCCTCCACTTT
TRBJ2-6,NA,NA,TRBV15,CATSSSVGTKNSGANVLTF,TGTGCCACCAGCAGCTCGGTCGGGACGAAAAACTCTGGGGCCAACGTCCTGACTTTC
TRBJ1-6,many,TRBD1,TRBV28,CASSSDRGVSYNSPLHF,TGTGCCAGCAGTTCGGACAGGGGAGTCTCCTATAATTCACCCCTCCACTTT